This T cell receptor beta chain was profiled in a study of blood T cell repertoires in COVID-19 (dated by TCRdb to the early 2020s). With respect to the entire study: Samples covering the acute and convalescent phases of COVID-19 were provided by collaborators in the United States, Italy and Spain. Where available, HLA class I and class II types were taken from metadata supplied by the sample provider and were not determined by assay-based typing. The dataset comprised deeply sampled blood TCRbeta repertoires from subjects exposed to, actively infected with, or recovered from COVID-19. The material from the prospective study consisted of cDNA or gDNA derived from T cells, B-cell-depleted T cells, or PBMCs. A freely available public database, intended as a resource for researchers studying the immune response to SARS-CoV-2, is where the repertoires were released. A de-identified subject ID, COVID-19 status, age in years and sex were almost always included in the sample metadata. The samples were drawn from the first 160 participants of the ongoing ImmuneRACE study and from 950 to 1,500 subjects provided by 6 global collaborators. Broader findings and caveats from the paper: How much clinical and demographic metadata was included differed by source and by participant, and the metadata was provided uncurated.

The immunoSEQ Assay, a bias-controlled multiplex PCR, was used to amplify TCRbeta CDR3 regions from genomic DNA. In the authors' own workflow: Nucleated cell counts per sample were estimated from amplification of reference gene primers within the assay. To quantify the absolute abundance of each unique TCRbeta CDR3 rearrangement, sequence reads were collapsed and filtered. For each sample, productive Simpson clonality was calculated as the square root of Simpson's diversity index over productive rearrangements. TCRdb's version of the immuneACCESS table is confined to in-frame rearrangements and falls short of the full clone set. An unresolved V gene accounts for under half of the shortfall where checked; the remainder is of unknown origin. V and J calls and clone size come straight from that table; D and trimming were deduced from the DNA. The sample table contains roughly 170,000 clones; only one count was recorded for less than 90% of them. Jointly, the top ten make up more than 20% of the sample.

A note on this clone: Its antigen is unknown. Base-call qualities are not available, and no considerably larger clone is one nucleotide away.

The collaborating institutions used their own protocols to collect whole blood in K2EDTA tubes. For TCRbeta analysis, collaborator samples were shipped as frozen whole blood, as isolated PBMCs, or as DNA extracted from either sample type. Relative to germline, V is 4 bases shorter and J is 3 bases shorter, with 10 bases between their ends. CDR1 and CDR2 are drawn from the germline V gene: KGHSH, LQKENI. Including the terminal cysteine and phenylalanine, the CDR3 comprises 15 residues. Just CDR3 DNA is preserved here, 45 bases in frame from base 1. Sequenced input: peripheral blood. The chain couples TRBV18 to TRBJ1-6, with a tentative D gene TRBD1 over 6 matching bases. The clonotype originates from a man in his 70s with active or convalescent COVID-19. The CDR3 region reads CASSLGQNYNSPLHF. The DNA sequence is TGTGCCAGCTCACTAGGACAGAACTATAATTCACCCCTCCACTTT.